This TCR beta chain was found in a study of breast tumors, draining lymph nodes, adjacent tissues. Study-level findings and limits: Tumor TCR diversity was below lymph nodes but above nontumor tissue. That most tumor T cells come from lymph nodes remained unproven.

A single record per CDR3 protein comes from TCRdb applying MiXCR to the multiplex PCR reads. The data contain more than 14,000 distinct CDR3 sequences, around 47% of them seen just once; the ten biggest clones take up about 28%. The CDR3 extends over 12 amino acids. The V gene's germline CDR1 is SGHVS and CDR2 FQNEAQ. Trimming pared 2 bases from V and 6 bases from J, leaving 7 bases between. Concerning this clonotype itself: The antigen remains unidentified.

The TCR was taken from a female donor with breast cancer. Some clones in this sample may be carry-over from other donors' samples. The rearrangement uses TRBV7-8 and TRBJ1-2, with D perhaps matching TRBD1 (5 bases). The sequenced sample was tumor-adjacent breast tissue. Here the CDR3 reads CASSLRGDGYTF. The CDR3 DNA follows: TGTGCCAGCAGCTTACGAGGGGATGGCTACACCTTC.